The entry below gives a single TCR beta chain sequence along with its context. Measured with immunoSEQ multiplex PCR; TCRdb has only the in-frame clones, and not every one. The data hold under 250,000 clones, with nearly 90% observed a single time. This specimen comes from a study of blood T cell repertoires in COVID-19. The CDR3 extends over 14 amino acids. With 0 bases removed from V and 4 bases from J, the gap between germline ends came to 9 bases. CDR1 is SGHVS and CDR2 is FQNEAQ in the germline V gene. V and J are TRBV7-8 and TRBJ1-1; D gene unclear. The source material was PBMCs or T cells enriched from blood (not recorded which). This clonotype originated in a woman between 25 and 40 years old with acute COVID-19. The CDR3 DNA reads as TGTGCCAGCAGCTTAGCGCTGGCCAGCACTGAAGCTTTCTTT. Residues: CASSLALASTEAFF.